This T cell receptor beta chain was captured in a study of T-cell memory formation after mild COVID-19. As for the study in general: Largely donor-specific sequence clusters came from two donors.

Via MiXCR, TCRdb re-called the 5' RACE reads, giving one row per CDR3 protein. The data contain around 99,000 distinct CDR3 sequences, approximately 14% of them singletons. The CDR3 is 15 residues long. V was trimmed by 6 bases and J by 2 bases, leaving 16 bases between them. Looked up from germline, CDR1 is MNHEY and CDR2 is SVGAGI. V and J are TRBV6-5 and TRBJ2-5; D is uncertain. What was sequenced was PBMCs or a T cell subset sorted from them (not recorded which). The source of this sequence is a man between 18 and 35 years old who had mild COVID-19 (a few samples of this study predate the infection). Cell type and time point are not known. The DNA for the CDR3 is TGTGCCAGCAGCCAGATAGTGGACGTTCAAGAGACCCAGTACTTC. Its translation: CASSQIVDVQETQYF.